Listed here is a single TCR beta chain. This sample was included in a study of blood T cell repertoires in COVID-19. Repertoires were generated with immunoSEQ multiplex PCR, while TCRdb's copy carries only in-frame clones and drops some. The sample includes around 250,000 clones, about 85% of them seen just once. V dropped 5 bases and J dropped 5 bases, with 15 bases sitting between them. In germline, CDR1 is SGHAT, CDR2 FQNNGV. This CDR3 is built from 14 residues. Material: peripheral blood. The J gene is TRBJ1-1, the V gene TRBV11-2, with no clear D. The clonotype was recovered from a man in his thirties or forties who had recovered from COVID-19. CDR3 nucleotide sequence: TGTGCCAGCAGCGCTCTGCCAACTAGGACTGAAGCTTTCTTT. Amino acids: CASSALPTRTEAFF.